These 2 T cell receptor beta chains share one sample of origin, sequenced in a study of T cells in Graves' hyperthyroidism and ophthalmopathy. Template material for amplifying TCR beta CDR3 regions consisted of RNA transcripts. HTBI primers were used for first-round RT-PCR of the TCR CDR3. Each CDR3 protein gets one entry after TCRdb re-called the multiplex PCR reads with MiXCR. This sample carries approximately 570,000 distinct CDR3 sequences, about 20% of them seen once, and the ten largest clones take 45% to 50%. The source material was blood. The receptor source for this set is a man between 35 and 55 years old with Graves' ophthalmopathy.

This clonotype showed up just a few times. The chain combines TRBV12-3 or TRBV12-4 with TRBJ2-5; 11 nucleotides agree with TRBD2. V trimming: 5 bases; J trimming: 2 bases; junction bases outside the gene matches: 4. CDR3 length equals 15 residues. The CDR3 here is CASSRTSGPQETQYF. DNA for the CDR3: TGTGCCAGCAGTCGGACTAGCGGGCCGCAAGAGACCCAGTACTTC.

This clonotype has a count of ten or more. Here the CDR3 DNA reads TGTGCCAGCAGCCCCGGGACAGTGAACACCGGGGAGCTGTTTTTT. It yields the protein CASSPGTVNTGELFF. This chain joins TRBV7-3 and TRBJ2-2, with 7 bases aligning to TRBD1. With V trimmed by 5 bases and J by 1 base, 4 bases remained unmatched. Germline values: CDR1 SGHTA, CDR2 FQGTGA. The CDR3 spans 15 residues.